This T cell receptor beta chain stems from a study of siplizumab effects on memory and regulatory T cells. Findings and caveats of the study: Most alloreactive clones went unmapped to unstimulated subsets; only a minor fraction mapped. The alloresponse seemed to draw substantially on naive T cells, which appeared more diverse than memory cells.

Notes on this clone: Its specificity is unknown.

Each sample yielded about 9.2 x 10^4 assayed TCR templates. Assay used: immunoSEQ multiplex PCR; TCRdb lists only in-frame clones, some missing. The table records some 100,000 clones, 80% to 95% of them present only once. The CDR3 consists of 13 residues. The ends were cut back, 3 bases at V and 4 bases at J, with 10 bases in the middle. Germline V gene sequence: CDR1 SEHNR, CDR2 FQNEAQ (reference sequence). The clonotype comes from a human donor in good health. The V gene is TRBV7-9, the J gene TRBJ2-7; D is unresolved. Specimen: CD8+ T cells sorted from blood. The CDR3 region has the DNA TGTGCCAGCAGCTTCTATGTCAGTTACGAGCAGTACTTC. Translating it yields CASSFYVSYEQYF.